Listed here are 12 T cell receptor beta chains from one sample, sequenced in a study of OX40 agonist ivuxolimab in advanced cancers. The repertoire was sequenced with immunoSEQ multiplex PCR; TCRdb's copy has only in-frame clones and lacks some. The sample has over 100,000 clones; about 93% are singletons. The sample in question was CD4+ or CD8+ T cells sorted from blood, obtained in a trial of the OX40 agonist ivuxolimab. Receptors were obtained from an adult with an advanced solid tumor such as melanoma, head and neck, liver or kidney cancer.

This clone was found once. The chain recombines TRBV7-8 with TRBJ2-5, with a weak D call TRBD1 (7 bases). The germline V and J ends were trimmed by 0 bases and 5 bases, with 10 bases remaining between them. The CDR3 consists of 14 residues. The germline gives CDR1 SGHVS, CDR2 FQNEAQ. In DNA, the CDR3 is TGTGCCAGCAGCTTAGCACCAGGGGGGGAGACCCAGTACTTC. As protein: CASSLAPGGETQYF.

The chain carries TRBV2 and TRBJ2-2; 8 nucleotides match TRBD1. The CDR3 is made up of 16 amino acids. Trimming cost V 7 bases and J 4 bases; bases outside gene matches: 11. Germline CDR1 and CDR2: SNHLY and FYNNEI. The CDR3 DNA sequence: TGTGCCAGCAACCATCAGGGGGCGCCGGTCACCGGGGAGCTGTTTTTT. As protein: CASNHQGAPVTGELFF. Complete variable domain (other parts from reference TRBV2 and TRBJ2-2): EPEVTQTPSHQVTQMGQEVILRCVPISNHLYFYWYRQILGQKVEFLVSFYNNEISEKSEIFDDQFSVERPDGSNFTLKIRSTKLEDSAMYFCASNHQGAPVTGELFFGEGSRLTVL.

This chain joins TRBV5-4 and TRBJ2-7; the match to TRBD2 covers 14 bases. The CDR3 is 20 amino acids. Germline V CDR1 and CDR2: SGHNT, YYREEE (reference sequence). Losses at the gene ends were 0 bases for V and 2 bases for J; bases not matched to a gene: 13. Here the CDR3 reads CASSLGLGVGTSGSAYEQYF. For the CDR3, the DNA is TGTGCCAGCAGCTTGGGTCTTGGTGTAGGGACTAGCGGGAGTGCCTACGAGCAGTACTTC. Full variable domain (missing parts from reference TRBV5-4 and TRBJ2-7): ETGVTQSPTHLIKTRGQQVTLRCSSQSGHNTVSWYQQALGQGPQFIFQYYREEENGRGNFPPRFSGLQFPNYSSELNVNALELDDSALYLCASSLGLGVGTSGSAYEQYFGPGTRLTVT.

The chain carries TRBV6-5 and TRBJ1-1; perhaps TRBD1 as D (5 bases). Germline loops: CDR1 MNHEY, CDR2 SVGAGI. The V gene lost 5 bases and the J gene lost 2 bases, with 12 bases spanning the gap. This CDR3 is built from 14 residues. The CDR3 nucleotides read TGTGCCAGCAGTCTGGGACGGACAAACACTGAAGCTTTCTTT. Protein sequence: CASSLGRTNTEAFF.

This rearrangement joins TRBV2 to TRBJ2-3; a weak D match, TRBD1 (5 bases). Per the germline V gene, CDR1 is SNHLY and CDR2 is FYNNEI. The CDR3 is 15 residues long. V was shortened by 1 base and J by 3 bases, with 11 bases between the two germline ends. CDR3 sequence (DNA): TGTGCCAGCAGTGAAGAACAGGCCTTAACAGATACGCAGTATTTT. Its protein product is CASSEEQALTDTQYF.

The genes are TRBV11-2 and TRBJ1-1; D not certain. The V gene's germline CDR1 is SGHAT and CDR2 FQNNGV. V was pared by 1 base and J by 8 bases, with 17 bases between. The CDR3 runs 15 residues. The CDR3 DNA is TGTGCCAGCAGCTTAGGTCCCGGGAGGGAGGAAGAAGCTTTCTTT. Protein: CASSLGPGREEEAFF.

The rearrangement links TRBV21-1 to TRBJ2-3; the table's TRBD1 call for D was not verified on the DNA. TRBV21-1 is deemed a pseudogene. There are 15 residues in the CDR3. This CDR3 is CASSKTDASTDTQYF. The DNA of the CDR3 is TGTGCCAGCAGTAAGACAGATGCTAGCACAGATACGCAGTATTTT.

The chain links TRBV28 to TRBJ1-4; D is ambiguous. Germline V gives CDR1 MDHEN, CDR2 SYDVKM. Trimming left V 6 bases short and J 7 bases short, with 9 bases between. The CDR3 runs 12 residues. The CDR3 nucleotides are TGTGCCAGCAGCCCGCTGGTTGAAAAACTGTTTTTT. Its protein product is CASSPLVEKLFF.

The chain has TRBV30 and TRBJ1-2, with a possible D match to TRBD1 (5 bases). CDR3 length equals 13 residues. V was trimmed by 1 base and J by 2 bases, leaving 8 bases between them. Germline values: CDR1 GTSNPN, CDR2 SVGIG (reference sequence). In nucleotides, the CDR3 is TGTGCCTGGAGTGCACAGGCAAACTATGGCTACACCTTC. Translation gives CAWSAQANYGYTF.

V gene TRBV5-1 combines with J gene TRBJ1-2; D uncertain. The CDR3 sequence is 13 residues long. Per germline, CDR1 SGHRS and CDR2 YFSETQ. The ends were cut back, 4 bases at V and 3 bases at J, with 10 bases in the middle. CDR3 in DNA: TGCGCCAGCAGCCCCGGGAGGGACTATGGCTACACCTTC. It is translated as CASSPGRDYGYTF.

The chain carries TRBV29-1 and TRBJ2-5; 8 bases fit TRBD1. This CDR3 comprises 14 residues. Germline V CDR1 and CDR2: SQVTM, ANQGSEA. V lost 0 bases and J lost 4; bases outside the gene matches: 4. CDR3 DNA: TGCAGCGTTGAAGACAGGGGGCGAGGAGAGACCCAGTACTTC. It translates to CSVEDRGRGETQYF.

The V and J genes are TRBV9 and TRBJ2-3; the D call may be TRBD1 or TRBD2 (5 bases each). The germline V gene encodes CDR1 SGDLS and CDR2 YYNGEE. Deletions cut 3 bases from V and 4 bases from J, with 15 bases between. This CDR3 is built from 15 residues. CDR3 sequence: CASSAGPPAPDTQYF. DNA for the CDR3: TGTGCCAGCAGCGCGGGACCCCCCGCACCAGATACGCAGTATTTT.